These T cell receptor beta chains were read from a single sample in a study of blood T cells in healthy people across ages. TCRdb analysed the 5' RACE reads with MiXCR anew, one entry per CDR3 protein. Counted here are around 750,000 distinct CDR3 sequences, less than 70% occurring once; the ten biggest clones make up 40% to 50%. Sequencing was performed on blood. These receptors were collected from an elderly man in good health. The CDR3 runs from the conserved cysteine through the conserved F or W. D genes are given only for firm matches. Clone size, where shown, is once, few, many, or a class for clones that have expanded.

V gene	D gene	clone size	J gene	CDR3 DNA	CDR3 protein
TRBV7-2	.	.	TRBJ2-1	TGTGCCAGCAGAGCCGGGTACTCCTACAATGAGCAGTTCTTC	CASRAGYSYNEQFF
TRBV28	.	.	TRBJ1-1	TGTGCCAGCAGTTTCCCGGCGGAGGGAAGAGCTTTCTTT	CASSFPAEGRAFF
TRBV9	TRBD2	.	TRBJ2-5	TGTGCCAGCAGCCCGGGAGGGGGATTGAGGGAGACCCAGTACTTC	CASSPGGGLRETQYF
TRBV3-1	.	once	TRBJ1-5	TGTGCCAGCAGCCAAGGACCTCTAAAGCATTTT	CASSQGPLKHF
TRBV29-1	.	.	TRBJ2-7	TGCAGCGTTGTAGGCTTAGGGCCGTACGAGCAGTACTTC	CSVVGLGPYEQYF
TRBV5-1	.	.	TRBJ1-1	TGCGCCAGCAGCTTGGAGGGAGGGACGAACACTGAAGCTTTCTTT	CASSLEGGTNTEAFF
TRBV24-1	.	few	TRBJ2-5	TGTGCCACCAGTGATGCCGGCCGAGGGCCCCAGTACTTC	CATSDAGRGPQYF
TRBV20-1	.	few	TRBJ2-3	TGCAGTGCTAGTGTGACTTGGCGGCCCTCGAAAGCCAAGAGTGACAGATACGCGTATTTT	CSASVTWRPSKAKSDRYAYF
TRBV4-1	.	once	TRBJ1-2	TGCGCCAGCAGCCCCTCCGCCACGCTGGCCTATGGCTACACCTTC	CASSPSATLAYGYTF
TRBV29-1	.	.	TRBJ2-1	TGCATTACGGACGGAATGAGCTCCTACAATGAGCAGTTCTTC	CITDGMSSYNEQFF
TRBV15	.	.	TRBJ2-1	TGTGCCACCAGCAGAGTGGTTGAGACTAAGATTGGCGATGAGCAGTTCTTC	CATSRVVETKIGDEQFF
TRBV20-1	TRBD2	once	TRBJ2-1	TGCAGTGCTAGAGACTTACTAGCGGCATACAATGAGCGGTTCTTC	CSARDLLAAYNERFF
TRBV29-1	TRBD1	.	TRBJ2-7	TGCAGCGTGGCCACAGGGGGCTCCTACGAGCAGTACTTC	CSVATGGSYEQYF
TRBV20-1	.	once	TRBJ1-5	TGCAGTGCTAGAGATCTTCGGAGGGTCCAGCATTTT	CSARDLRRVQHF
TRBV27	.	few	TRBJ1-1	TGTGCCAGCAGTTTACCGAACACTGAAGCTTTCTTT	CASSLPNTEAFF
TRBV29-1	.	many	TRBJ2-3	TGCAGCGCGCAGGGTAGCACAGATACGCAGTATTTT	CSAQGSTDTQYF
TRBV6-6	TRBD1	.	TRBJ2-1	TGTGCCAGCAGGAAAGGCCCGGGACAGGCTGTAAATGAGCAGTTCTTC	CASRKGPGQAVNEQFF
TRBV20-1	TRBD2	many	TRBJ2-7	TGCAGTGCCCGTAGCGGGAGGGGAGAGCAGTACTTC	CSARSGRGEQYF
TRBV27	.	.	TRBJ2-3	TGTGCCAGCAGCGGGGACTCCTATCGAAGATACGCGTATTTT	CASSGDSYRRYAYF
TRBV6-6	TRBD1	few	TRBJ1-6	TGTGCCAGCAGTTACGGGGACAGGGGAGGGCTTAATTCACCCCTCCACTTT	CASSYGDRGGLNSPLHF
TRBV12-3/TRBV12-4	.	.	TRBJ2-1	TGTGCCAGCAGTCCGAGTAGGGGGAGAGGCGATGAGCAGTTCTTC	CASSPSRGRGDEQFF
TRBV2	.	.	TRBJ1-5	TGTGCCAGCAGTGAACAACAAGGGAGCAATCAGCCCCAGCATTTT	CASSEQQGSNQPQHF
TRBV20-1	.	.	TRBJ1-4	TGCAGTGCCCGGACCGCTGTTAATGAAAAACTGTTTTTT	CSARTAVNEKLFF
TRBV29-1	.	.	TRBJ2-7	TGCAGCGTTGAAGGGACCCTTTACGAGCAGTACTTC	CSVEGTLYEQYF
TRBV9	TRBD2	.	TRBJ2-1	TGTGCCAGCAGCGTAGACGGGACTAGCGGGAATCCGGGCAATGAGCAGTTCTTC	CASSVDGTSGNPGNEQFF
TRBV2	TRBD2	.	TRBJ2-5	TGTGCCAGCACGACCCTTGGAGCGGGGCAAGAGACCCAGTACTTC	CASTTLGAGQETQYF
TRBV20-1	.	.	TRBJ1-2	TGCAGTGTTAGAGGGGATGGGGATGGCTACACCTTC	CSVRGDGDGYTF
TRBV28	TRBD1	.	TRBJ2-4	TGTGCCAGCAGTTTAGGGGGACAGGGGAGGGAAAACATTCAGTACTTC	CASSLGGQGRENIQYF
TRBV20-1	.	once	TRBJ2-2	TGCAGTGCTAATCTAGCTGGAGGCACCGGGGAGCTGTTTTTT	CSANLAGGTGELFF
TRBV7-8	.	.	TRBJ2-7	TGTGCCAGCAGCATCGGACAGCCTCCCTACGAGCAGTACTTC	CASSIGQPPYEQYF
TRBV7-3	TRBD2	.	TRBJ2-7	TGTGCCAGCAGCTCGATAAGCGGGACCCTTCACGAGCAGTACTTC	CASSSISGTLHEQYF
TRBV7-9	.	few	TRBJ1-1	TGTGCCAGCAGCCCCCGGGACATTCTTTTGGCAGAAGCTTTCTTT	CASSPRDILLAEAFF
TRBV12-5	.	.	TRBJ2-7	TGTGCTAGTGCCCTGGGGGGACTCTCCTACGAGCAGTACTTC	CASALGGLSYEQYF
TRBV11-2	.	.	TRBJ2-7	TGTGCCAGCCGCTGGACTTTCCTCTCCTACGAGCAGTACTTC	CASRWTFLSYEQYF
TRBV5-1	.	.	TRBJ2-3	TGCGCCAGCAGCTTGGAGGGACAGCGGGATGCGCAGTATTTT	CASSLEGQRDAQYF
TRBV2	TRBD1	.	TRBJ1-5	TGTGCCAGCAGACAGGACAGGGGAGATCAGCCCCAGCATTTT	CASRQDRGDQPQHF
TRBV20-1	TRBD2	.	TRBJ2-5	TGCAGTGCTCACCCCTTAGCGGGAGGAACAGAGACCCAGTACTTC	CSAHPLAGGTETQYF
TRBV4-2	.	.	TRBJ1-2	TGTGCCAGCAGCTCCAAGGGGAACTATGGCTACACCTTC	CASSSKGNYGYTF
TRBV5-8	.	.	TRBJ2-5	TGTGCCAGCAGCCCCGGCCAGGGGGGAATGCAAGAGACCCAGTACTTC	CASSPGQGGMQETQYF
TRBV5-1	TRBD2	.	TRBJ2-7	TGCGCCAGCAGCTTTGGACTAGCGGGAGGCACCCCATACAATGAGCAGTACTTC	CASSFGLAGGTPYNEQYF
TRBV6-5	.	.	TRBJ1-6	TGTGCCAGCAGTTGGGTTGGGGATAATTCACCCCTCCACTTT	CASSWVGDNSPLHF
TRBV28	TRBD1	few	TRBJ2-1	TGTGCCAGCAGTTTTAGGGCACTCCGGGACAGGGGGATCATGTCCTCCTACAATGAGCAGTTCTTC	CASSFRALRDRGIMSSYNEQFF
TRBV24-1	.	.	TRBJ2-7	TGTGCCACCAGTGAATTTGGTTCGGGAGCCGAGCAGTACTTC	CATSEFGSGAEQYF
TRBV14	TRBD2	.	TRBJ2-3	TGTGCCAGCAGCCCCAGCGGGACGATTGTACGATACGCGTATTTT	CASSPSGTIVRYAYF